The TCR beta chain under discussion was sequenced for a study of T cell repertoires in cytomegalovirus infection (dated by TCRdb to about 2019). Notes on the research overall: The HLA type of each donor mattered for the analysis, because public TCR beta signatures pointed to carriage of CMV infection along with the matching HLA type.

This clonotype was seen repeatedly, ten times or more. Its antigen is currently not known. Base qualities are missing; no much larger clone stands one base away. What the work shows at the level of the full study, not this receptor alone: The ex vivo response was dominated by HLA-C-restricted CMV-specific TCR beta clonotypes, which also provided the single most frequent clonotype in two of eight donors. Cumulative frequency of public TCR beta family members discriminated carriers of CMV infection plus the relevant HLA type in this cohort and an independent approximately 340-donor cohort.

For sequencing, an Illumina HiSeq 1500 was employed. TCRdb redid the processing of the public reads, applying fastp at Q25 and MiXCR, and retained in-frame beta chains. Entries that share a CDR3 protein sequence are merged under the most common genes and DNA. In all, the sample holds approximately 500,000 distinct CDR3 sequences, and about 17% of those were seen once. Roughly a quarter of the sample is held by the ten biggest clonotypes. The germline V gene encodes CDR1 MNHNS and CDR2 SASEGT. Reading from cysteine to phenylalanine, the CDR3 counts 19 amino acids. Just CDR3 DNA is preserved here, 57 bases in frame from base 1. The V end gives up 4 bases and the J end 2 bases, leaving 14 bases in the junction not matched to a gene.

The TCR comes from a human donor in good health (CMV status not recorded). Some clones in this sample may be carry-over from other donors' samples. This chain is built from TRBV6-1 and TRBJ2-1; TRBD1 fits 10 bases in the junction. Specimen: CD8+ T cells from PBMCs. CDR3 region: CASSGMGQGIAGAYNEQFF. The base sequence is TGTGCCAGCAGTGGAATGGGACAGGGGATTGCGGGAGCCTACAATGAGCAGTTCTTC.